Listed below are T cell receptor beta chains from one sample, sequenced in a study of T cells expressing NK-cell markers. One entry per CDR3 protein, without DNA, is what TCRdb gives after re-calling the 5' RACE reads. The sample table includes approximately 460,000 distinct CDR3 sequences. Sequencing used blood T cells: a sorted CD56 or NKG2C T cell subset, CD4+ or CD8+ T cells, or bulk PBMC T cells (not recorded which). The receptors derive from a woman aged 18 to 69 in good health. The CDR3 runs from the conserved cysteine through the conserved F or W.

j_gene: TRBJ2-7; v_gene: TRBV5-1; CDR3aa: CASRKEAAPFSYEQYF
j_gene: TRBJ2-7; v_gene: TRBV7-8; CDR3aa: CASSRRQGEPYEQYF
j_gene: TRBJ2-5; v_gene: TRBV29-1; CDR3aa: CSADYFPGTGGEWVQETQYF
j_gene: TRBJ1-3; v_gene: TRBV3-1; CDR3aa: CASSQQISGNTIYF
j_gene: TRBJ2-2; v_gene: TRBV29-1; CDR3aa: CSVGGHMLAGGANTGELFF
j_gene: TRBJ2-5; v_gene: TRBV5-1; CDR3aa: CASHGGGQETQYF
j_gene: TRBJ1-2; v_gene: TRBV30; CDR3aa: CAWSGGVKYGYTF
j_gene: TRBJ1-2; v_gene: TRBV7-9; CDR3aa: CASSPRGLGYTF
j_gene: TRBJ1-1; v_gene: TRBV5-6; CDR3aa: CASSLVGVADTEAFF
j_gene: TRBJ1-6; v_gene: TRBV4-3; CDR3aa: CASSQDGASPLHF
j_gene: TRBJ1-5; v_gene: TRBV7-9; CDR3aa: CASSLPNQPQHF
j_gene: TRBJ2-1; v_gene: TRBV6-1; CDR3aa: CASRSTGTVISYNEQFF
j_gene: TRBJ2-1; v_gene: TRBV11-2; CDR3aa: CASSILAGGDEQFF
j_gene: TRBJ2-7; v_gene: TRBV27; CDR3aa: CASSFQGAYEQYF
j_gene: TRBJ1-3; v_gene: TRBV7-2; CDR3aa: CASSLRQGTGNTIYF
j_gene: TRBJ1-6; v_gene: TRBV12-3/TRBV12-4; CDR3aa: CASNERDSPLHF
j_gene: TRBJ2-1; v_gene: TRBV7-3; CDR3aa: CASSLGPFSYNEQFF
j_gene: TRBJ2-3; v_gene: TRBV5-4; CDR3aa: CASTLDRSTDTQYF
j_gene: TRBJ1-2; v_gene: TRBV29-1; CDR3aa: CSVVDGRGYTF
j_gene: TRBJ2-7; v_gene: TRBV5-6; CDR3aa: CASSFGGTSSYEQYF
j_gene: TRBJ2-1; v_gene: TRBV5-1; CDR3aa: CASSLSYSAEQFF
j_gene: TRBJ2-3; v_gene: TRBV4-3; CDR3aa: CASSQDLAGGLTDTQYF
j_gene: TRBJ2-1; v_gene: TRBV3-1; CDR3aa: CASSQDRSVERGYNEQFF
j_gene: TRBJ1-2; v_gene: TRBV4-3; CDR3aa: CASSQAPGQANYGYTF
j_gene: TRBJ1-4; v_gene: TRBV5-4; CDR3aa: CASSLREPTNEKLFF
j_gene: TRBJ2-5; v_gene: TRBV6-5; CDR3aa: CASSFSTETQYF
j_gene: TRBJ1-5; v_gene: TRBV12-3/TRBV12-4; CDR3aa: CASSWGPGRENQPQHF
j_gene: TRBJ1-5; v_gene: TRBV19; CDR3aa: CASSMRNTVSNQPQHF
j_gene: TRBJ2-1; v_gene: TRBV12-3/TRBV12-4; CDR3aa: CASSPTGGTTWNEQFF
j_gene: TRBJ2-3; v_gene: TRBV7-8; CDR3aa: CASPPSGGSTDTQYF
j_gene: TRBJ1-5; v_gene: TRBV12-3/TRBV12-4; CDR3aa: CASSLGTGAEDNQPQHF
j_gene: TRBJ2-1; v_gene: TRBV6-5; CDR3aa: CASSFHPQGPSSYNEQFF
j_gene: TRBJ2-7; v_gene: TRBV12-3/TRBV12-4; CDR3aa: CASSPPKGAGNYEQYF
j_gene: TRBJ2-7; v_gene: TRBV5-4; CDR3aa: CASTGTGTSYEQYF
j_gene: TRBJ2-1; v_gene: TRBV28; CDR3aa: CASSWTGLNEQFF
j_gene: TRBJ2-7; v_gene: TRBV29-1; CDR3aa: CSVEIGQGYEQYF
j_gene: TRBJ2-7; v_gene: TRBV6-1; CDR3aa: CASSEGNSYEQYF
j_gene: TRBJ2-5; v_gene: TRBV13; CDR3aa: CASSLGGGEETQYF
j_gene: TRBJ2-1; v_gene: TRBV7-2; CDR3aa: CASSLDRGISKEQFF
j_gene: TRBJ1-4; v_gene: TRBV12-3/TRBV12-4; CDR3aa: CASSLRGTDNEKLFF
j_gene: TRBJ2-1; v_gene: TRBV7-6; CDR3aa: CASSLSAGYNEQFF
j_gene: TRBJ2-5; v_gene: TRBV2; CDR3aa: CASQTGGGETQYF
j_gene: TRBJ2-7; v_gene: TRBV12-3/TRBV12-4; CDR3aa: CASRPSGSSYEQYF
j_gene: TRBJ2-5; v_gene: TRBV12-3/TRBV12-4; CDR3aa: CASSLSGGSETQYF
j_gene: TRBJ1-1; v_gene: TRBV18; CDR3aa: CASSPGGPRATEAFF
j_gene: TRBJ2-1; v_gene: TRBV9; CDR3aa: CASSVTWGGVGDEQFF
j_gene: TRBJ1-4; v_gene: TRBV20-1; CDR3aa: CSANRRGTGPSYEKLFF
j_gene: TRBJ2-7; v_gene: TRBV7-6; CDR3aa: CASSLVPGTGVYEQYF
j_gene: TRBJ1-5; v_gene: TRBV28; CDR3aa: CASSPPPYVRSNQPQHF
j_gene: TRBJ2-7; v_gene: TRBV25-1; CDR3aa: CASSEYRGAPEQYF
j_gene: TRBJ1-2; v_gene: TRBV19; CDR3aa: CATRAGEPFGYTF
j_gene: TRBJ1-3; v_gene: TRBV20-1; CDR3aa: CSASKARDRAGNTIYF
j_gene: TRBJ2-1; v_gene: TRBV7-2; CDR3aa: CASTSQRTAYYNEQFF
j_gene: TRBJ2-1; v_gene: TRBV3-1; CDR3aa: CASSQESSGFYNEQFF
j_gene: TRBJ2-3; v_gene: TRBV7-8; CDR3aa: CASTQRRLAGGEDTQYF